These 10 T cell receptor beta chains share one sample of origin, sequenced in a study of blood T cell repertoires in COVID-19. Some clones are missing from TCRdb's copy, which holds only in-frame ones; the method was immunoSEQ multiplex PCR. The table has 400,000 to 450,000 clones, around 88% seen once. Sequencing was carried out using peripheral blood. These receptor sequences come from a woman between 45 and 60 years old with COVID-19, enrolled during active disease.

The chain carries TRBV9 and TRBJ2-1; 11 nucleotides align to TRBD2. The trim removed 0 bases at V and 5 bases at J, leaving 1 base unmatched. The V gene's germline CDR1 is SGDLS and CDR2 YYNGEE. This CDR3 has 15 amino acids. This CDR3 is CASSVELAGDNEQFF. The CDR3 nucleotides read TGTGCCAGCAGCGTAGAACTAGCGGGAGACAATGAGCAGTTCTTC. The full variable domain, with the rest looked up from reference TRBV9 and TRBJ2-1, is DSGVTQTPKHLITATGQRVTLRCSPRSGDLSVYWYQQSLDQGLQFLIQYYNGEERAKGNILERFSAQQFPDLHSELNLSSLELGDSALYFCASSVELAGDNEQFFGPGTRLTVL.

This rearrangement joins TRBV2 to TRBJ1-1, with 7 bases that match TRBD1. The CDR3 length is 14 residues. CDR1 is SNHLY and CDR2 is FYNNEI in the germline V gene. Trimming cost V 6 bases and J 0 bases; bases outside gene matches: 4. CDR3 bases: TGTGCCAGCAGGGGGGACAGTCTGAACACTGAAGCTTTCTTT. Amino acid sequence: CASRGDSLNTEAFF.

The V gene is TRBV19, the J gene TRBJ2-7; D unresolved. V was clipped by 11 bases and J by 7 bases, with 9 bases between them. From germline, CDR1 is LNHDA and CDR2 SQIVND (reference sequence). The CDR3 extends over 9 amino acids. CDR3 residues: CAGPTEQYF. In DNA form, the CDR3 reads TGTGCCGGGCCTACTGAGCAGTACTTC. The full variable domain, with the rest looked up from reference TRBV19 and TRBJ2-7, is DGGITQSPKYLFRKEGQNVTLSCEQNLNHDAMYWYRQDPGQGLRLIYYSQIVNDFQKGDIAEGYSVSREKKESFPLTVTSAQKNPTAFYLCAGPTEQYFGPGTRLTVT.

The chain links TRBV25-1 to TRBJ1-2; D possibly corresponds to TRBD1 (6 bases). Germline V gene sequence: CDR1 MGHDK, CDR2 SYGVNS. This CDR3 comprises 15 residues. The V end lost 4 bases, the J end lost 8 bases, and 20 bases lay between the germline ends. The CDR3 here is CASSGDEGVVRGYTF. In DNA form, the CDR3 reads TGTGCCAGCAGTGGGGATGAGGGGGTGGTGAGAGGCTACACCTTC.

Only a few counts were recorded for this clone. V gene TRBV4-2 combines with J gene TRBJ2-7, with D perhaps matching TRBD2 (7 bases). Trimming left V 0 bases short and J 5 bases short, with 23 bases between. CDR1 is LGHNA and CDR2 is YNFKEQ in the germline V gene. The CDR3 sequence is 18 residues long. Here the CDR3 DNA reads TGTGCCAGCAGCCAAGAGGCTCTTGAGGGGGGGGGCGGCGACGAGCAGTACTTC. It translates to CASSQEALEGGGGDEQYF.

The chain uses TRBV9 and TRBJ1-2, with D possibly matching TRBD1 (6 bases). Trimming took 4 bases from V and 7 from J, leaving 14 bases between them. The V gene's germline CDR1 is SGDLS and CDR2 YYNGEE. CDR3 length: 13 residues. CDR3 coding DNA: TGTGCCAGCAGCACGGACAGCCGACTTGGCTACACCTTC. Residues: CASSTDSRLGYTF. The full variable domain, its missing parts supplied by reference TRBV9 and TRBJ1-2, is DSGVTQTPKHLITATGQRVTLRCSPRSGDLSVYWYQQSLDQGLQFLIQYYNGEERAKGNILERFSAQQFPDLHSELNLSSLELGDSALYFCASSTDSRLGYTFGSGTRLTVV.

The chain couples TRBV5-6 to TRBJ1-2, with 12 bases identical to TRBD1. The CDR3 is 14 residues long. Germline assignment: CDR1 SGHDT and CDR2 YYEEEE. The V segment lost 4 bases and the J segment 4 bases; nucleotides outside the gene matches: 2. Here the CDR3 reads CASSRDRGLYGYTF. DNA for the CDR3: TGTGCCAGCAGCCGGGACAGGGGGCTCTATGGCTACACCTTC. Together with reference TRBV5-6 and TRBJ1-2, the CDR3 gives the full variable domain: DAGVTQSPTHLIKTRGQQVTLRCSPKSGHDTVSWYQQALGQGPQFIFQYYEEEERQRGNFPDRFSGHQFPNYSSELNVNALLLGDSALYLCASSRDRGLYGYTFGSGTRLTVV.

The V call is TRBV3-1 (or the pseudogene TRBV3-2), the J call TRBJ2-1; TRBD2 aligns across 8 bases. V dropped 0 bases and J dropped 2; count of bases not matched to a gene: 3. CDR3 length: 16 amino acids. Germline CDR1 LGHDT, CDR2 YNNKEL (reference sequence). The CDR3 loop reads CASSQERTSPYNEQFF. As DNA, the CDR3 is TGTGCCAGCAGCCAAGAAAGGACTAGCCCCTACAATGAGCAGTTCTTC.

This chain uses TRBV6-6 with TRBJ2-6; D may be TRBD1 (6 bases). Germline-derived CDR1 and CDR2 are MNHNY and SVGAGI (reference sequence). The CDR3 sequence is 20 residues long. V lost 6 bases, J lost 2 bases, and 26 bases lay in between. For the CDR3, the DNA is TGTGCCAGCAGCGCGACCCGAAACAGGGTAAAAGGGACTGGGGCCAACGTCCTGACTTTC. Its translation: CASSATRNRVKGTGANVLTF.

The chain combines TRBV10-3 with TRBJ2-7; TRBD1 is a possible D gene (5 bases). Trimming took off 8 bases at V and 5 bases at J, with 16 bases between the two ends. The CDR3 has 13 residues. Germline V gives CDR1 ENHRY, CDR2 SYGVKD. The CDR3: CAISPPDINEQYF. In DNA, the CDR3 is TGTGCCATCTCCCCCCCGGACATTAACGAGCAGTACTTC.